This TCR beta chain was observed in a study of T cells after posttransplantation cyclophosphamide listed by TCRdb under 2016. Background on the whole study: Using TRB sequencing, the study followed how the T cell repertoire rebuilt after myeloablative bone marrow transplantation with posttransplantation cyclophosphamide given as GVHD prophylaxis. Antigen receptor sequencing covered samples from roughly 35 PTCy-treated patients and about 17 of their related bone marrow donors. TRB sequencing was also done on up to about 3 additional blood samples from 2 to 5.2 years after transplant in 3 patients, and on pretransplant blood from a handful of patients. TRA and TRB clonality were tightly correlated in about 10 samples, so subsequent TCR analyses focused on TRB only. Blood from all 30 or so PTCy patients who had 1-year posttransplant specimens underwent TRB sequencing. Public TRB sequences were compared against a database of over 3,000 sequences linked to responses to pathogens, tumor antigens, self-antigens and alloantigens. The study at large found these results: Across the approximately 46 patients, TRB clonality was highly associated with recipient CMV seropositivity and CMV reactivation, and diversity with PTCy was similar to that in the CNI/methotrexate controls. Donor-recipient similarity was low at 1-2 months but increased during the first year, and donor CD8+ memory clones often dominated later blood repertoires. The TRB repertoires of T cells infiltrating skin or GI tract showed only limited overlap with the TRB repertoires of T cells in blood.

The CDR3 covers 14 residues, taking in both the cysteine and the phenylalanine. The sequence is cut down to CDR3 DNA, 42 bases in frame from base 1. V was cut back by 8 bases and J by 0 bases, leaving a gap of 13 bases between them. CDR1 MDHEN and CDR2 SYDVKM are derived from the germline V gene. This clone was seen ten or more times. What antigen it recognizes has not been identified. No much larger clone exists at a distance of one base, and base qualities are not known. Peripheral blood samples were provided by related bone marrow donors on the day of marrow donation. Mononuclear cells from peripheral blood and bone marrow were separated by Ficoll-Hypaque density centrifugation and then cryopreserved. TRB sequencing was run on genomic DNA with either the immunoSEQ assay at survey resolution or the hsTCRB kit. The study's processing was this. The immunoSEQ software was used for initial read processing, and the LymphoSeq R package was used for repertoire analyses. Clonality was calculated as 1 minus normalized Shannon entropy, and the Gini coefficient was also calculated for each TRB dataset. To infer phenotypes in unsorted samples, TRB sequences from sorted subsets of the recipient or donor were mapped onto the unsorted samples of the same recipient. In TCRdb, the immuneACCESS table is reduced to in-frame sequences with V and J assigned. These tables do not hold every clone; where another copy was compared, an unresolved V gene accounts for under half, and the others remain unexplained. The V and J calls and clone size are taken from that table; D and trimming were inferred from the DNA. With around 26,000 clones recorded, this sample contains no clone counted only once. Around 4.4% of the sample is taken by the ten largest.

Here the chain combines TRBV28 and TRBJ2-5; the D segment could be TRBD2, given 5 matching bases. The receptor was isolated from a woman between 45 and 65 years old in good health, CMV-negative, and a related stem cell transplant donor. The specimen sequenced was PBMCs. The CDR3 reads CASESGGNQETQYF. The DNA sequence is TGTGCCAGCGAGTCTGGAGGTAACCAAGAGACCCAGTACTTC.